This TCR beta chain was captured by sequencing in a study of cytomegalovirus exposure and HLA in healthy donors. The germline V gene encodes CDR1 SGHNT and CDR2 YENEEA. Trimming pared 5 bases from V and 4 bases from J, leaving 11 bases between. The CDR3 is 13 residues long. PCR involved 60 Vbeta and 13 Jbeta primers. Assay used: immunoSEQ multiplex PCR; TCRdb lists only in-frame clones, some missing. The table includes 200,000 or so clones, 60% to 80% detected once. V and J are TRBV11-3 and TRBJ2-5; TRBD2 might be the D (6 bases). Sequencing was done on a sample of PBMCs. The TCR was taken from a man between 18 and 29 years old in good health and CMV-seronegative. In nucleotides, the CDR3 is TGTGCCAGCAGCAGGAGGGGCGGAGAGACCCAGTACTTC. Protein sequence: CASSRRGGETQYF.